The 23 T cell receptor beta chains below were found in one sample sequenced in a study of shared clonotypes between healthy human individuals. Sequencing used immunoSEQ multiplex PCR; TCRdb keeps in-frame clones, though not all of them. In the table there are about 680,000 clones, 90% to 95% of which are singletons. Naive CD8 isolation took CD45RO-negative cells positively selected for CCR7 and excluded terminally differentiated effector memory CD45RA+ cells. The source material was naive CD8+ T cells sorted from blood. All receptors derive from a man aged 30 to 39 in good health.

The J gene is TRBJ1-5, the V gene TRBV19, with D maybe TRBD1 (6 bases). The CDR3 has 13 amino acids. Germline CDR1 is LNHDA and CDR2 is SQIVND (reference sequence). V was pared by 5 bases and J by 6 bases, with 11 bases between. CDR3 in amino acids: CASSVNRVQPQHF. DNA of the CDR3: TGTGCCAGTAGTGTTAACAGGGTTCAGCCCCAGCATTTT.

The genes are TRBV4-1 and TRBJ2-3, with TRBD2 matching over 7 bases. Germline CDR1 reads MGHRA; CDR2 reads YSYEKL. The junction had 6 bases not matched to a gene; V was cut back by 0 bases and J by 6 bases. The CDR3 length is 15 residues. The CDR3 nucleotides read TGCGCCAGCAGCCAAGAACTAGCGCTAGGGGATACGCAGTATTTT. It translates to CASSQELALGDTQYF.

The chain is built from TRBV27 and TRBJ2-3; 8 bases map to TRBD1. V dropped 6 bases and J dropped 6; count of bases not matched to a gene: 11. The CDR3 is made up of 15 amino acids. Germline V gives CDR1 MNHEY, CDR2 SMNVEV (reference sequence). The CDR3 DNA follows: TGTGCCAGCAGCTCCCCGGCAGGGGGCGTCGATACGCAGTATTTT. This gives the protein CASSSPAGGVDTQYF.

This clone has just one count. The chain couples TRBV7-9 to TRBJ2-5; the match to TRBD1 covers 7 bases. The CDR3 spans 17 residues. V lost 1 base to trimming and J lost 2 bases; unmatched junction nucleotides: 10. Per germline, CDR1 SEHNR and CDR2 FQNEAQ (reference sequence). For the CDR3, the DNA is TGTGCCAGCAGCTTAGTAGGGGGCGGGCTGGGGCAAGAGACCCAGTACTTC. Amino acid sequence: CASSLVGGGLGQETQYF.

With respect to this clone: Other DNA sequences within the sample encode an identical CDR3. The chain is built from TRBV27 and TRBJ2-7; D could derive from TRBD1 or TRBD2 (6 bases each). In germline, CDR1 is MNHEY, CDR2 SMNVEV (reference sequence). This CDR3 comprises 15 residues. The V end lost 0 bases, the J end lost 3 bases, and 12 bases lay between the germline ends. CDR3 in amino acids: CASSLSAGGGYEQYF. CDR3 DNA sequence: TGTGCCAGCAGTTTATCCGCCGGGGGCGGCTACGAGCAGTACTTC.

The chain combines TRBV7-3 with TRBJ2-1; 7 bases align to TRBD2. The CDR3 has 16 residues. After removal of 5 bases from V and 6 bases from J, the junction contained 13 bases not matched to a gene. Germline-derived CDR1 and CDR2 are SGHTA and FQGTGA. The CDR3 coding sequence is TGTGCCAGCAGCGCGTCTAGCGGAGGCTACACCAATGAGCAGTTCTTC. Residues: CASSASSGGYTNEQFF.

The V call is TRBV28, the J call TRBJ2-1, with D perhaps TRBD1 or TRBD2 (5 bases each). This CDR3 contains 15 residues. Germline V lookup: CDR1 MDHEN, CDR2 SYDVKM. V was cut by 3 bases and J by 7 bases, with 16 bases left in between. CDR3 protein: CASSFVSGLGNEQFF. The CDR3 region has the DNA TGTGCCAGCAGTTTCGTTTCGGGGCTAGGAAATGAGCAGTTCTTC.

The genes are TRBV19 and TRBJ2-7; TRBD1 matches 7 bases. From germline, CDR1 is LNHDA and CDR2 SQIVND (reference sequence). CDR3 length: 14 residues. With 3 bases clipped from V and 6 bases from J, the junction kept 8 bases outside the gene matches. This CDR3 reads CASSITLDRAEQYF. CDR3 sequence (DNA): TGTGCCAGTAGTATTACCCTTGACAGGGCCGAGCAGTACTTC.

This clone showed up just a few times. This chain connects TRBV6-1 to TRBJ2-5, with 7 bases identical to TRBD2. The DNA end is a closer match to TRBJ2-7, so the J assignment may be wrong. The CDR3 is 14 amino acids. Germline assignment: CDR1 MNHNS and CDR2 SASEGT. This CDR3 reads CASGGEGWSYEQYF. DNA of the CDR3: TGTGCCAGCGGAGGGGAGGGCTGGTCCTACGAGCAGTACTTC.

J is TRBJ2-5 and V is TRBV7-9, with a possible D match to TRBD1 (8 bases). This CDR3 has 16 residues. Germline lookup yields CDR1 SEHNR and CDR2 FQNEAQ (reference sequence). V dropped 5 bases and J dropped 4 bases, with 20 bases sitting between them. The CDR3 DNA reads as TGTGCCAGCAGCCCTCCCCCGGGGGGACAGGTAGAGACCCAGTACTTC. Encoded protein: CASSPPPGGQVETQYF.

The CDR3 DNA reads as TGTGCCAGTAGCCGGCTAGCGGGGATACAAGAGACCCAGTACTTC. It codes for CASSRLAGIQETQYF. V and J are TRBV19 and TRBJ2-5, with TRBD2 matching 9 bases. Germline assignment: CDR1 LNHDA and CDR2 SQIVND (reference sequence). V trimming: 6 bases; J trimming: 2 bases; junction bases outside the gene matches: 7. This CDR3 has 15 residues.

This clone showed up just once. This rearrangement joins TRBV7-9 to TRBJ2-1, with D hard to call. The CDR3 sequence is 13 residues long. V shed 2 bases and J shed 5 bases, with 7 bases lying between them. CDR1 is SEHNR and CDR2 is FQNEAQ in the germline V gene (reference sequence). In DNA form, the CDR3 reads TGTGCCAGCAGCTTAACAGTGGACAATGAGCAGTTCTTC. This gives the protein CASSLTVDNEQFF.

This clone was seen a single time. The gene calls are TRBV2 and TRBJ1-4; D is uncertain. Per germline, CDR1 SNHLY and CDR2 FYNNEI. The length of the CDR3 is 13 residues. V lost 4 bases and J 7 bases, leaving 10 bases between the germline ends. In DNA, the CDR3 is TGTGCCAGCAGTGTGTTTACCGTTGAAAAACTGTTTTTT. It codes for CASSVFTVEKLFF.

This chain joins TRBV5-4 and TRBJ2-5; unclear D gene. Germline CDR1 is SGHNT and CDR2 is YYREEE (reference sequence). V was trimmed by 4 bases and J by 3 bases, leaving 19 bases between them. This CDR3 region has 16 residues. This chain's CDR3 is CASSLKILPEKETQYF. The CDR3 bases are TGTGCCAGCAGCCTCAAGATTCTCCCAGAGAAAGAGACCCAGTACTTC.

About this clone: The same CDR3 also results from other DNA sequences found in this sample. The CDR3 spells CASSGRRYEQYF. In DNA, the CDR3 is TGTGCCAGCAGTGGAAGACGCTACGAGCAGTACTTC. The chain carries TRBV2 and TRBJ2-7, with D unresolved. The ends were cut back, 4 bases at V and 3 bases at J, with 7 bases in the middle. Germline V CDR1 and CDR2: SNHLY, FYNNEI. This CDR3 comprises 12 residues. The variable domain in full, with the rest retrieved from reference TRBV2 and TRBJ2-7, is EPEVTQTPSHQVTQMGQEVILRCVPISNHLYFYWYRQILGQKVEFLVSFYNNEISEKSEIFDDQFSVERPDGSNFTLKIRSTKLEDSAMYFCASSGRRYEQYFGPGTRLTVT.

This clone was seen only once. This chain connects TRBV28 to TRBJ2-1; no clear D. With 3 bases removed from V and 9 bases from J, the gap between germline ends came to 6 bases. The CDR3 sequence is 11 residues long. The germline V gene has CDR1 MDHEN and CDR2 SYDVKM. CDR3 sequence reads: CASSFAGEQFF. As DNA, the CDR3 is TGTGCCAGCAGTTTCGCTGGTGAGCAGTTCTTC.

The chain recombines TRBV4-1 with TRBJ2-1; a weak D match, TRBD1 (7 bases). The CDR3 has 15 amino acids. Per the germline V gene, CDR1 is MGHRA and CDR2 is YSYEKL. Trimming pared 4 bases from V and 6 bases from J, leaving 16 bases between. The CDR3 sequence: CASSPNPGGPNEQFF. As DNA, the CDR3 is TGCGCCAGCAGCCCTAACCCAGGGGGGCCCAATGAGCAGTTCTTC.

This clone was counted once. The chain uses TRBV5-1 and TRBJ2-7; no definite D call. The V gene lost 1 base and the J gene lost 0 bases, with 8 bases spanning the gap. The CDR3 loop spans 14 amino acids. Germline V CDR1 and CDR2: SGHRS, YFSETQ. The CDR3 loop reads CASSLSRSSYEQYF. Written as DNA, the CDR3 is TGCGCCAGCAGCTTGTCTCGGTCCTCCTACGAGCAGTACTTC. The whole variable domain, remainder taken from reference TRBV5-1 and TRBJ2-7, is KAGVTQTPRYLIKTRGQQVTLSCSPISGHRSVSWYQQTPGQGLQFLFEYFSETQRNKGNFPGRFSGRQFSNSRSEMNVSTLELGDSALYLCASSLSRSSYEQYFGPGTRLTVT.

The V gene is TRBV7-9, the J gene TRBJ2-1; 9 nucleotides match TRBD1. Trimming removed 6 bases from V and 9 bases from J; junction bases left unmatched: 3. Per germline, CDR1 SEHNR and CDR2 FQNEAQ (reference sequence). The CDR3 is 12 residues long. CDR3 sequence: CASSRDRAEQFF. CDR3 nucleotide sequence: TGTGCCAGCAGTCGGGACAGGGCTGAGCAGTTCTTC.

This clone was counted between two and nine times. The chain couples TRBV25-1 to TRBJ2-7, with D unresolved. V lost 2 bases to trimming and J lost 5 bases, with 10 bases between them. In germline, CDR1 is MGHDK, CDR2 SYGVNS. The CDR3 is made up of 13 amino acids. CDR3 coding DNA: TGTGCCAGCAGTGAACTGTGGGGTAACGAGCAGTACTTC. This codes for CASSELWGNEQYF.

The chain carries TRBV7-9 and TRBJ2-1; D not certain. Deletions cut 8 bases from V and 7 bases from J, with 12 bases between. The CDR3 contains 12 residues. Germline V gene lookup returns CDR1 SEHNR and CDR2 FQNEAQ (reference sequence). The CDR3 region is CASPPVRNEQFF. The DNA for the CDR3 is TGTGCCAGCCCCCCAGTTAGGAATGAGCAGTTCTTC.

The V gene is TRBV14, the J gene TRBJ2-1, with D perhaps matching TRBD2 (6 bases). Germline assignment: CDR1 SGHDN and CDR2 FVKESK. The CDR3 covers 14 residues. Deletions cut 1 base from V and 14 bases from J, with 18 bases between. The CDR3 is CASSQGRGPVKKFF. As DNA, the CDR3 is TGTGCCAGCAGCCAAGGGAGGGGCCCAGTAAAAAAGTTCTTC.

The chain combines TRBV6-4 with TRBJ2-2; D gene uncertain. This CDR3 region has 14 residues. Germline lookup yields CDR1 MRHNA and CDR2 SNTAGT. The ends were cut back, 0 bases at V and 6 bases at J, with 8 bases in the middle. The CDR3 protein is CASSDSIGAGELFF. CDR3 bases: TGTGCCAGCAGTGACTCGATAGGTGCCGGGGAGCTGTTTTTT.